The rows below give T cell receptor beta chains drawn from one sample of a study of circulating and synovial CD4+ cells in juvenile arthritis. Measured with immunoSEQ multiplex PCR; TCRdb has only the in-frame clones, and not every one. The sample comprises 30,000 to 40,000 clones, around 95% of which are singletons, and less than 0.2% rests with the top ten. The material sequenced was CD4+ T cells from blood. The receptors derive from a human donor with juvenile idiopathic arthritis. Both conserved end residues are part of each CDR3. The D gene is left open where the match is weak. Size is stated for part of the rows, as once, few or many counts, or as a class when the clone is expanded.

DNA: TGTGCCGGGGACAGCGACACCGGGGAGCTGTTTTTT; CDR3: CAGDSDTGELFF; length: 12; D: TRBD1; size: .; J: TRBJ2-2; V: TRBV7-2
DNA: TGTGCCAGCAGTCCACAAACAGGGAATGACTATGGCTACACCTTC; CDR3: CASSPQTGNDYGYTF; length: 15; D: .; size: .; J: TRBJ1-2; V: TRBV27
DNA: TGTGCCAGCAGCTTACAGGCTTATAATTCACCCCTCCACTTT; CDR3: CASSLQAYNSPLHF; length: 14; D: .; size: .; J: TRBJ1-6; V: TRBV7-2
DNA: TGTGCCAGCGGATTCGGGGGAGTCTCCTACGAGCAGTACTTC; CDR3: CASGFGGVSYEQYF; length: 14; D: .; size: .; J: TRBJ2-7; V: TRBV7-9
DNA: TGCGCCAGCAGCTTGGGACTAGGGACCTCCTACAATGAGCAGTTCTTC; CDR3: CASSLGLGTSYNEQFF; length: 16; D: .; size: once; J: TRBJ2-1; V: TRBV5-1
DNA: TGTGCCAGCCGCCGGATTCAGGGAGGGTGGACTGAAGCTTTCTTT; CDR3: CASRRIQGGWTEAFF; length: 15; D: .; size: .; J: TRBJ1-1; V: TRBV11-2
DNA: TGCGCCAGCAGCTTGGATCAGGGAATCGGAAACACCATATATTTT; CDR3: CASSLDQGIGNTIYF; length: 15; D: .; size: .; J: TRBJ1-3; V: TRBV5-1
DNA: TGTGCCAGCAGCCAGATCTGGGCGGAGGGGCCTGGAGATACGCAGTATTTT; CDR3: CASSQIWAEGPGDTQYF; length: 17; D: .; size: .; J: TRBJ2-3; V: TRBV14
DNA: TGTGCCAGTAGTAGAGGAGGACAGGGCTACGAGCAGTACTTC; CDR3: CASSRGGQGYEQYF; length: 14; D: TRBD1; size: .; J: TRBJ2-7; V: TRBV19
DNA: TGTGCCAGCAGCGCCTACCCCGGTGGTTACACTGAAGCTTTCTTT; CDR3: CASSAYPGGYTEAFF; length: 15; D: .; size: once; J: TRBJ1-1; V: TRBV7-2
DNA: TGTGCCAGCAGCTCCGGACTAATTTGGTCACCCCTCCACTTT; CDR3: CASSSGLIWSPLHF; length: 14; D: .; size: few; J: TRBJ1-6; V: TRBV7-2
DNA: TGTGCCAGCAGCTCGGGCTCCTACAATGAGCAGTTCTTC; CDR3: CASSSGSYNEQFF; length: 13; D: .; size: .; J: TRBJ2-1; V: TRBV7-9
DNA: TGTGCCAGCAGTTACGTGGGGCCCTCGAATTCCCCCCTCCACTTT; CDR3: CASSYVGPSNSPLHF; length: 15; D: .; size: .; J: TRBJ1-6; V: TRBV6-5
DNA: TGTGCCAGCAGCTTTCCCCAGGGGGGCTTACAAGAGACCCAGTACTTC; CDR3: CASSFPQGGLQETQYF; length: 16; D: .; size: .; J: TRBJ2-5; V: TRBV7-6
DNA: TGTGCCAGCAGCTTATTATTTAGGGCTAGCGGGGGGGCAGGGAATGAGCAGTTCTTC; CDR3: CASSLLFRASGGAGNEQFF; length: 19; D: TRBD2; size: .; J: TRBJ2-1; V: TRBV7-2
DNA: TGTGCCAGTAGACCGGACAGGGGGCTACATGTTTATGGCTACACCTTC; CDR3: CASRPDRGLHVYGYTF; length: 16; D: TRBD1; size: .; J: TRBJ1-2; V: TRBV19
DNA: TGTGCCAGCAGCTTAGGGGGCCATGAGCAGTTCTTC; CDR3: CASSLGGHEQFF; length: 12; D: .; size: .; J: TRBJ2-1; V: TRBV11-2
DNA: TGCGCCAGCAGCCTTCCGGGGTACGAGCAGTACTTC; CDR3: CASSLPGYEQYF; length: 12; D: .; size: .; J: TRBJ2-7; V: TRBV5-1
DNA: TGTGCCTGGAGTGTAGGGCAGGGAGGGAACACCATATATTTT; CDR3: CAWSVGQGGNTIYF; length: 14; D: .; size: .; J: TRBJ1-3; V: TRBV30
DNA: TGCGCCAGCAGCCAAGCAGGGGCAAGGTACGAGCAGTACTTC; CDR3: CASSQAGARYEQYF; length: 14; D: .; size: once; J: TRBJ2-7; V: TRBV4-1
DNA: TGCGCCAGCAGCCAAGGAGCACCGGGACAGGGGAGCTCTGGAAACACCATATATTTT; CDR3: CASSQGAPGQGSSGNTIYF; length: 19; D: TRBD1; size: .; J: TRBJ1-3; V: TRBV4-3
DNA: TGCAGCGTGGGGGACAGAAGCACAGATACGCAGTATTTT; CDR3: CSVGDRSTDTQYF; length: 13; D: TRBD1; size: .; J: TRBJ2-3; V: TRBV29-1
DNA: TGCGCCAGCAGCACCGACACAAGCACAGATACGCAGTATTTT; CDR3: CASSTDTSTDTQYF; length: 14; D: .; size: .; J: TRBJ2-3; V: TRBV5-1
DNA: TGTGCCAGCAGCACGACTAACCAAGAGACCCAGTACTTC; CDR3: CASSTTNQETQYF; length: 13; D: .; size: .; J: TRBJ2-5; V: TRBV7-3
DNA: TGTGCCAGTAGTAGGACAGATTTCACAGATACGCAGTATTTT; CDR3: CASSRTDFTDTQYF; length: 14; D: .; size: .; J: TRBJ2-3; V: TRBV19
DNA: TGTGCCAGTGGGCTAGCGGGGGTTCTTGAGCAGTTCTTC; CDR3: CASGLAGVLEQFF; length: 13; D: TRBD2; size: .; J: TRBJ2-1; V: TRBV19
DNA: TGTGCCAGCAGCCGGGGGGCTCCACAGGGATACAATGAGCAGTTCTTC; CDR3: CASSRGAPQGYNEQFF; length: 16; D: .; size: .; J: TRBJ2-1; V: TRBV27
DNA: TGTGCCAGCAGCCAGGACAGGGGGACAACTAATGAAAAACTGTTTTTT; CDR3: CASSQDRGTTNEKLFF; length: 16; D: TRBD1; size: .; J: TRBJ1-4; V: TRBV28
DNA: TGTGCCAGCAGTTACGGGCCTGAAGGGGATGGCTACACCTTC; CDR3: CASSYGPEGDGYTF; length: 14; D: .; size: .; J: TRBJ1-2; V: TRBV6-5
DNA: TGTGCCAGCAGTTCCTCTAGCGGGAGATGGAATGAGCAGTTCTTC; CDR3: CASSSSSGRWNEQFF; length: 15; D: TRBD2; size: .; J: TRBJ2-1; V: TRBV27
DNA: TGTGCCAGCAGTGAGAGGGGGCCCGGTCAGCCCCAGCATTTT; CDR3: CASSERGPGQPQHF; length: 14; D: TRBD1; size: .; J: TRBJ1-5; V: TRBV6-1
DNA: TGTGCCAGCAGTCAAAGGCAGGGTAATACAGATACGCAGTATTTT; CDR3: CASSQRQGNTDTQYF; length: 15; D: .; size: .; J: TRBJ2-3; V: TRBV5-6
DNA: TGTGCCAGCTCACCCGCGCACAGGGCGGATACGCAGTATTTT; CDR3: CASSPAHRADTQYF; length: 14; D: .; size: .; J: TRBJ2-3; V: TRBV18
DNA: TGTGCCAGCAGTACCTACCCGACACCTTCAAGCTCCTACAATGAGCAGTTCTTC; CDR3: CASSTYPTPSSSYNEQFF; length: 18; D: .; size: .; J: TRBJ2-1; V: TRBV27
DNA: TGTGCCAGCAGATCACAGGGAAGTTCCGGGGAGCTGTTTTTT; CDR3: CASRSQGSSGELFF; length: 14; D: .; size: .; J: TRBJ2-2; V: TRBV2
DNA: TGCGCCAGCAGCCAAGGGCTAGCGGGAGTTTCTATTGATACGCAGTATTTT; CDR3: CASSQGLAGVSIDTQYF; length: 17; D: TRBD2; size: .; J: TRBJ2-3; V: TRBV4-1
DNA: TGTGCCAGCAGCGGAAACCTCAGGGCGCTCACAGATACGCAGTATTTT; CDR3: CASSGNLRALTDTQYF; length: 16; D: .; size: once; J: TRBJ2-3; V: TRBV5-6
DNA: TGTGCCAGCAGTCCCCTATGGCTAGCGGGAGGATTAACAGATACGCAGTATTTT; CDR3: CASSPLWLAGGLTDTQYF; length: 18; D: TRBD2; size: .; J: TRBJ2-3; V: TRBV27
DNA: TGTGCCAGCCGACTACCACAACGTCATGAGCAGTTCTTC; CDR3: CASRLPQRHEQFF; length: 13; D: .; size: .; J: TRBJ2-1; V: TRBV19
DNA: TGTGCCTGGACGTACGTCGGGTTTAATTCCCCCCTCCACTTT; CDR3: CAWTYVGFNSPLHF; length: 14; D: .; size: .; J: TRBJ1-6; V: TRBV30
DNA: TGTGCCAGCACCCTGACAGGGGCGAACACCGGGGAGCTGTTTTTT; CDR3: CASTLTGANTGELFF; length: 15; D: TRBD1; size: .; J: TRBJ2-2; V: TRBV9
DNA: TGTGCCTCACCTCCCTCGGGGGGGTCAAACACTGAAGCTTTCTTT; CDR3: CASPPSGGSNTEAFF; length: 15; D: .; size: once; J: TRBJ1-1; V: TRBV7-9
DNA: TGTGCCAGCAGTTTCCTCGGACAGGGTGGGAAGTACGAGCAGTACTTC; CDR3: CASSFLGQGGKYEQYF; length: 16; D: TRBD1; size: .; J: TRBJ2-7; V: TRBV28
DNA: TGTGCCAGCAGCTTAGCGGTCAGGGACTATGGCTACACCTTC; CDR3: CASSLAVRDYGYTF; length: 14; D: .; size: .; J: TRBJ1-2; V: TRBV7-2
DNA: TGTGCCAGCAGCTTGTCGAGCGGGAGGGACGAGCAGTACTTC; CDR3: CASSLSSGRDEQYF; length: 14; D: TRBD2; size: .; J: TRBJ2-7; V: TRBV7-2